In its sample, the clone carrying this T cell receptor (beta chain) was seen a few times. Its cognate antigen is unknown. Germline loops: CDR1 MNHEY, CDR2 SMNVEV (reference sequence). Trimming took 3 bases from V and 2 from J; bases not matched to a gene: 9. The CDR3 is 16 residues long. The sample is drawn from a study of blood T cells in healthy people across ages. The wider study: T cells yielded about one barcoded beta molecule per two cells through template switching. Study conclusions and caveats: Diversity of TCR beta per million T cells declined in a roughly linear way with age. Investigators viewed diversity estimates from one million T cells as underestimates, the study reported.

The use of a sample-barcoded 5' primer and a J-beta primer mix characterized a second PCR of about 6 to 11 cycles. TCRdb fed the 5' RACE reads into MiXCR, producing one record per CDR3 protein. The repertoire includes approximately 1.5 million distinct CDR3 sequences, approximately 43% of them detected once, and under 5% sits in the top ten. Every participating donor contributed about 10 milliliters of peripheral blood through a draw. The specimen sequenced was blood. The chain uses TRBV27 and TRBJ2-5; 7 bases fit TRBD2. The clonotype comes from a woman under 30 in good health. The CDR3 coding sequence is TGTGCCAGCAGTTTGCGGTCAGGGACTAATCAAGAGACCCAGTACTTC. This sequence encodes CASSLRSGTNQETQYF.